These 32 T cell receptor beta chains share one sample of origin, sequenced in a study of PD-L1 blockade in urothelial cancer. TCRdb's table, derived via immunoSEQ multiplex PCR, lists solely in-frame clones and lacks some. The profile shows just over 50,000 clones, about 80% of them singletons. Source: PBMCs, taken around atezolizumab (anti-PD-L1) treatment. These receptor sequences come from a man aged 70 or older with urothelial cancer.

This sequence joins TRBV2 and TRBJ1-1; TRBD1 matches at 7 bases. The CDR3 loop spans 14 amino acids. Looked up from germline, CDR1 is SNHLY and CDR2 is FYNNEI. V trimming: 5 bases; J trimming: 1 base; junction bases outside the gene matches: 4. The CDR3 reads CASSLQGPNTEAFF. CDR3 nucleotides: TGTGCCAGCAGTTTACAGGGGCCGAACACTGAAGCTTTCTTT.

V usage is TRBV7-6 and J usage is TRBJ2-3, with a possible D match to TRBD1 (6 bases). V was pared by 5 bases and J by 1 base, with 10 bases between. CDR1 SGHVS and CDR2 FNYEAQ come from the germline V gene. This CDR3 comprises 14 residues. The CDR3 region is CASSRAGGTDTQYF. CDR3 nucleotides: TGTGCCAGCAGCCGGGCAGGGGGCACAGATACGCAGTATTTT.

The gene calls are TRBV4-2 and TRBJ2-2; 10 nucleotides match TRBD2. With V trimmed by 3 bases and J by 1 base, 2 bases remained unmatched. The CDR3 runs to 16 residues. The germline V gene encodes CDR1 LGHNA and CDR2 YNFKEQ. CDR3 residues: CASSQRLAGNTGELFF. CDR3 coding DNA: TGTGCCAGCAGCCAGAGACTAGCGGGGAACACCGGGGAGCTGTTTTTT.

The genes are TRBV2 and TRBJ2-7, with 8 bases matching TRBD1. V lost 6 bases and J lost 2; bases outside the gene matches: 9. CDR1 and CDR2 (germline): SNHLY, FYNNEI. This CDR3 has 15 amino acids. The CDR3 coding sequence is TGTGCCAGCAGGCGTGACAGGGGACTCCCCTACGAGCAGTACTTC. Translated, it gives CASRRDRGLPYEQYF.

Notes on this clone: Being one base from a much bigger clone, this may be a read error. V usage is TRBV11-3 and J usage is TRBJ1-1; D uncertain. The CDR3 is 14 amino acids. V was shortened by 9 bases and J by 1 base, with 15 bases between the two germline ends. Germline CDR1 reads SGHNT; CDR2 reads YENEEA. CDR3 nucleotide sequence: TGTGCCAGTTCTAAGTTGTCAGGGAACACTGAAGCTTTCTTT. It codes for CASSKLSGNTEAFF.

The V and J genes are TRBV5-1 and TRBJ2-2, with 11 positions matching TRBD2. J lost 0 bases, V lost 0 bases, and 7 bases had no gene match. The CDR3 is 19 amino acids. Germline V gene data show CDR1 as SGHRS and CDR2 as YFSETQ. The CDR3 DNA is TGCGCCAGCAGCTTGGGTTTTACTAGCGGGGGATCGAACACCGGGGAGCTGTTTTTT. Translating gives CASSLGFTSGGSNTGELFF.

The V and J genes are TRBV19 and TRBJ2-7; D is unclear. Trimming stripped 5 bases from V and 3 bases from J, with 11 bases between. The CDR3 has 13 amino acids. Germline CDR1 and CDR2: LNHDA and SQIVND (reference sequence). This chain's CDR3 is CASSASVVYEQYF. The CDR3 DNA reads TGTGCCAGTAGTGCCTCAGTGGTCTACGAGCAGTACTTC.

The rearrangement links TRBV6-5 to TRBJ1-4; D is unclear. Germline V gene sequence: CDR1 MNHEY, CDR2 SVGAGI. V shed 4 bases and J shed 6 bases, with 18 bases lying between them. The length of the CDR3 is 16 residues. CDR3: CASSSVSGRRYEKLFF. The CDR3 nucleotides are TGTGCCAGCAGTTCCGTTTCGGGGAGGCGGTATGAAAAACTGTTTTTT.

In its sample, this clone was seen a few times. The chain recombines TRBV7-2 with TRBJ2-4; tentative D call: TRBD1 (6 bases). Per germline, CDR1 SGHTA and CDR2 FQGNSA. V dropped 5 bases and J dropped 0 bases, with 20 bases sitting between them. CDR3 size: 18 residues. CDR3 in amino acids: CASSQGNSGALAKNIQYF. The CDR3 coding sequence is TGTGCCAGCAGCCAAGGAAACTCAGGGGCTCTAGCCAAAAACATTCAGTACTTC.

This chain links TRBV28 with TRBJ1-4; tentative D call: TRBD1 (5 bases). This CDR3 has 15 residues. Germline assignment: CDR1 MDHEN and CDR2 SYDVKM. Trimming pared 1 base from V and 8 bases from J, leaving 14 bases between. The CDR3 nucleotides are TGTGCCAGCAGTTTATTGAACGGGGGAGAGGAAAAACTGTTTTTT. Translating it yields CASSLLNGGEEKLFF.

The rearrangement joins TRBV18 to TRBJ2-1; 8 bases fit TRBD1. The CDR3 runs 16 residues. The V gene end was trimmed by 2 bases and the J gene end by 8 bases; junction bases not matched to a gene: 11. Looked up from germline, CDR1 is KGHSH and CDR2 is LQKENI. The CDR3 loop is CASSPGRRTGPDEQFF. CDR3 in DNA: TGTGCCAGCTCACCAGGAAGACGGACAGGGCCCGATGAGCAGTTCTTC.

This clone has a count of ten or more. DNA of the CDR3: TGTGCCAGCAAGTCCGCACTGCACTCTGGAAACACCATATATTTT. Its protein is CASKSALHSGNTIYF. This rearrangement joins TRBV2 to TRBJ1-3; D unclear. V was cut by 7 bases and J by 0 bases, with 13 bases left in between. The CDR3 has 15 residues. The V gene's germline CDR1 is SNHLY and CDR2 FYNNEI. Supplemented by reference TRBV2 and TRBJ1-3, the full variable domain reads EPEVTQTPSHQVTQMGQEVILRCVPISNHLYFYWYRQILGQKVEFLVSFYNNEISEKSEIFDDQFSVERPDGSNFTLKIRSTKLEDSAMYFCASKSALHSGNTIYFGEGSWLTVV.

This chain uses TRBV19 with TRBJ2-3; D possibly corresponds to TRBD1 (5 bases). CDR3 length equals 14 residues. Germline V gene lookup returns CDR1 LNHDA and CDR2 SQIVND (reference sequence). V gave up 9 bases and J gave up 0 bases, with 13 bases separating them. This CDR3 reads CASVEGASTDTQYF. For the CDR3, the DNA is TGTGCCAGCGTTGAAGGGGCTAGCACAGATACGCAGTATTTT.

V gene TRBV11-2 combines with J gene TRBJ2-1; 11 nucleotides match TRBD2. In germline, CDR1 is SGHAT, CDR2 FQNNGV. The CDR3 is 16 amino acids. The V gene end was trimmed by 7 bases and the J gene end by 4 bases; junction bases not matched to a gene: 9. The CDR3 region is CASKRLAGKRYNEQFF. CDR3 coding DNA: TGTGCCAGCAAAAGACTAGCGGGAAAACGATACAATGAGCAGTTCTTC.

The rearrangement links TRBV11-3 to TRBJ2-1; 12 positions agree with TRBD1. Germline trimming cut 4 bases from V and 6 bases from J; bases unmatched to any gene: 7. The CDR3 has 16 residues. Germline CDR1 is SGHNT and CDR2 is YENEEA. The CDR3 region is CASSSWGQGALNEQFF. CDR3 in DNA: TGTGCCAGCAGCTCCTGGGGACAGGGGGCTCTCAATGAGCAGTTCTTC.

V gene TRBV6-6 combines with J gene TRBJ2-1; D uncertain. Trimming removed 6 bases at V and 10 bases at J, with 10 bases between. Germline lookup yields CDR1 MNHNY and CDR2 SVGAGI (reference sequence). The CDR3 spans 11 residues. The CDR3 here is CASSPAREQFF. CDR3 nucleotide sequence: TGTGCCAGCAGCCCCGCCCGGGAGCAGTTCTTC.

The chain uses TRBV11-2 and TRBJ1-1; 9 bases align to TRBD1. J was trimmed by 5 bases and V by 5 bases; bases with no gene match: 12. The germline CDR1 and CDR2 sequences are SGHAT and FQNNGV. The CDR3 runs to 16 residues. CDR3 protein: CASSMGQGMGNTEAFF. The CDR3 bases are TGTGCCAGCAGCATGGGACAGGGTATGGGGAATACTGAAGCTTTCTTT.

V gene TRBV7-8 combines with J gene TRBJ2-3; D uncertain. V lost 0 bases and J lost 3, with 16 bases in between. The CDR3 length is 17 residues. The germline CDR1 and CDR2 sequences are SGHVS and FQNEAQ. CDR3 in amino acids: CASSLAEVEPDTDTQYF. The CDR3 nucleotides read TGTGCCAGCAGCTTAGCGGAAGTGGAGCCTGATACAGATACGCAGTATTTT.

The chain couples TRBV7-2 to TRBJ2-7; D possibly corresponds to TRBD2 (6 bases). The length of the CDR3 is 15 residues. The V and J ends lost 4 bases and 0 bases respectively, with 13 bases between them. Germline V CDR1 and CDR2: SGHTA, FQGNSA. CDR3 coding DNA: TGTGCCAGCAGCTACGCGGGGAGTAGCTCCTACGAGCAGTACTTC. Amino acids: CASSYAGSSSYEQYF.

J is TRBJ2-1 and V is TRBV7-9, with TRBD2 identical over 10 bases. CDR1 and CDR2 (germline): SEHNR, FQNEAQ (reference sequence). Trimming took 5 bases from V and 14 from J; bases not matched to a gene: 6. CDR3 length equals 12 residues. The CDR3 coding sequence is TGTGCCAGCAGCCCCCGTAGCGGGGGGAAGTTCTTC. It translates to CASSPRSGGKFF.

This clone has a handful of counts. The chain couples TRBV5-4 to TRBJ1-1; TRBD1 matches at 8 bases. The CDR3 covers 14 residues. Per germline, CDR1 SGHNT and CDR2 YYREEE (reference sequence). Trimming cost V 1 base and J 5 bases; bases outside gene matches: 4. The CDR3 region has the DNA TGTGCCAGCAGCTTGCGGACAGGGCGGACTGAAGCTTTCTTT. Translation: CASSLRTGRTEAFF.

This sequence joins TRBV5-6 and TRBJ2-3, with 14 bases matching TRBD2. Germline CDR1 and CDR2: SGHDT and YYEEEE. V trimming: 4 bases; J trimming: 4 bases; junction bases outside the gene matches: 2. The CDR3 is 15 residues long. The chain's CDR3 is CASSRTSGRSDTQYF. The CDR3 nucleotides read TGTGCCAGCAGCCGGACTAGCGGGAGGTCAGATACGCAGTATTTT.

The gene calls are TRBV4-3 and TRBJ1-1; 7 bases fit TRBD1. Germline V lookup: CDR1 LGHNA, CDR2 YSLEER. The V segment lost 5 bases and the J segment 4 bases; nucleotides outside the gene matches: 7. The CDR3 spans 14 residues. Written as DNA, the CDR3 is TGCGCCAGCAGCGTACAGGGGTATAGCACTGAAGCTTTCTTT. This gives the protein CASSVQGYSTEAFF.

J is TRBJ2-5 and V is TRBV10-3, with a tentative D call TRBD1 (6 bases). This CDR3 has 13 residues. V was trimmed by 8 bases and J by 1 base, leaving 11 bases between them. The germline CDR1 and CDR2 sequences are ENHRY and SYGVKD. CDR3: CAISGQTQETQYF. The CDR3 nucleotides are TGTGCCATCTCCGGACAGACCCAAGAGACCCAGTACTTC.

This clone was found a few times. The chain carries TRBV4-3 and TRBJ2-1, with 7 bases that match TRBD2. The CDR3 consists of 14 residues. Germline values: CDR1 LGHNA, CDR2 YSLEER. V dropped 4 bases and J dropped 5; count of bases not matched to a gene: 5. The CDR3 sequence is CASSRGTTDNEQFF. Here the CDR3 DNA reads TGCGCCAGCAGCCGAGGGACTACCGACAATGAGCAGTTCTTC.

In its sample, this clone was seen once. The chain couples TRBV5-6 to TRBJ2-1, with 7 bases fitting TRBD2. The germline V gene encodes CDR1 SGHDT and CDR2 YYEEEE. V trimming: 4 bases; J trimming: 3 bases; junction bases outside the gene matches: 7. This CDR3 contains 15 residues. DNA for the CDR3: TGTGCCAGCAGCGCAGGACTAGGTCGCTACAATGAGCAGTTCTTC. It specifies CASSAGLGRYNEQFF.

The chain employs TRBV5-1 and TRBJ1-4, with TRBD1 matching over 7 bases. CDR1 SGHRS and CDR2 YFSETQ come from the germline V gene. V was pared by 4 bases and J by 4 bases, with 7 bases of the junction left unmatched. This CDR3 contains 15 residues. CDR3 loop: CASSRTTGINEKLFF. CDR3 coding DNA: TGCGCCAGCAGCCGCACGACAGGGATTAATGAAAAACTGTTTTTT.

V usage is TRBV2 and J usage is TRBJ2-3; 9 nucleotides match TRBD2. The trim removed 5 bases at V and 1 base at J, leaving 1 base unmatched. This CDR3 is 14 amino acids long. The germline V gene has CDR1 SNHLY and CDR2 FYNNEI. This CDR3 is CASSSSGGTDTQYF. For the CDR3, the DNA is TGTGCCAGCAGTTCTAGCGGGGGCACAGATACGCAGTATTTT.

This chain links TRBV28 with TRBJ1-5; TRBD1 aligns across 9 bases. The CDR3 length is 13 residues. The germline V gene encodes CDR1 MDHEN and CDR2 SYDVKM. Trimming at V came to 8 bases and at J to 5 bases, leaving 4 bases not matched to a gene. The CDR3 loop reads CASHGQGHQPQHF. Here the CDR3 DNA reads TGTGCCAGCCATGGACAGGGGCATCAGCCCCAGCATTTT.

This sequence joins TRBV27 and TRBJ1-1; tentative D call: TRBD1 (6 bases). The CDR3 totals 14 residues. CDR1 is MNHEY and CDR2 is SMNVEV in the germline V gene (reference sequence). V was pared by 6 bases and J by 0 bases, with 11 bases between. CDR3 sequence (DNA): TGTGCCAGCAGATTAGACAGGTTGAACACTGAAGCTTTCTTT. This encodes CASRLDRLNTEAFF.

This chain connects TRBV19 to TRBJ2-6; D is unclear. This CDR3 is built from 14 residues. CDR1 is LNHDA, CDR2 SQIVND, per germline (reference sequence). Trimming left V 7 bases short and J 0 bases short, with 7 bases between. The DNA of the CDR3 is TGTGCCAGTACTCAGGTCTCTGGGGCCAACGTCCTGACTTTC. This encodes CASTQVSGANVLTF.

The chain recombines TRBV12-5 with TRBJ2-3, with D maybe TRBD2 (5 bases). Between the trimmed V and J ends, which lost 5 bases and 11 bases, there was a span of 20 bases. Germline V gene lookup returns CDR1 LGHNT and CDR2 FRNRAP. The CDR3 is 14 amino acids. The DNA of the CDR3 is TGTGCTAGTGGTCGGGGTTTTACCCTGCCAATGCAGTATTTT. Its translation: CASGRGFTLPMQYF.